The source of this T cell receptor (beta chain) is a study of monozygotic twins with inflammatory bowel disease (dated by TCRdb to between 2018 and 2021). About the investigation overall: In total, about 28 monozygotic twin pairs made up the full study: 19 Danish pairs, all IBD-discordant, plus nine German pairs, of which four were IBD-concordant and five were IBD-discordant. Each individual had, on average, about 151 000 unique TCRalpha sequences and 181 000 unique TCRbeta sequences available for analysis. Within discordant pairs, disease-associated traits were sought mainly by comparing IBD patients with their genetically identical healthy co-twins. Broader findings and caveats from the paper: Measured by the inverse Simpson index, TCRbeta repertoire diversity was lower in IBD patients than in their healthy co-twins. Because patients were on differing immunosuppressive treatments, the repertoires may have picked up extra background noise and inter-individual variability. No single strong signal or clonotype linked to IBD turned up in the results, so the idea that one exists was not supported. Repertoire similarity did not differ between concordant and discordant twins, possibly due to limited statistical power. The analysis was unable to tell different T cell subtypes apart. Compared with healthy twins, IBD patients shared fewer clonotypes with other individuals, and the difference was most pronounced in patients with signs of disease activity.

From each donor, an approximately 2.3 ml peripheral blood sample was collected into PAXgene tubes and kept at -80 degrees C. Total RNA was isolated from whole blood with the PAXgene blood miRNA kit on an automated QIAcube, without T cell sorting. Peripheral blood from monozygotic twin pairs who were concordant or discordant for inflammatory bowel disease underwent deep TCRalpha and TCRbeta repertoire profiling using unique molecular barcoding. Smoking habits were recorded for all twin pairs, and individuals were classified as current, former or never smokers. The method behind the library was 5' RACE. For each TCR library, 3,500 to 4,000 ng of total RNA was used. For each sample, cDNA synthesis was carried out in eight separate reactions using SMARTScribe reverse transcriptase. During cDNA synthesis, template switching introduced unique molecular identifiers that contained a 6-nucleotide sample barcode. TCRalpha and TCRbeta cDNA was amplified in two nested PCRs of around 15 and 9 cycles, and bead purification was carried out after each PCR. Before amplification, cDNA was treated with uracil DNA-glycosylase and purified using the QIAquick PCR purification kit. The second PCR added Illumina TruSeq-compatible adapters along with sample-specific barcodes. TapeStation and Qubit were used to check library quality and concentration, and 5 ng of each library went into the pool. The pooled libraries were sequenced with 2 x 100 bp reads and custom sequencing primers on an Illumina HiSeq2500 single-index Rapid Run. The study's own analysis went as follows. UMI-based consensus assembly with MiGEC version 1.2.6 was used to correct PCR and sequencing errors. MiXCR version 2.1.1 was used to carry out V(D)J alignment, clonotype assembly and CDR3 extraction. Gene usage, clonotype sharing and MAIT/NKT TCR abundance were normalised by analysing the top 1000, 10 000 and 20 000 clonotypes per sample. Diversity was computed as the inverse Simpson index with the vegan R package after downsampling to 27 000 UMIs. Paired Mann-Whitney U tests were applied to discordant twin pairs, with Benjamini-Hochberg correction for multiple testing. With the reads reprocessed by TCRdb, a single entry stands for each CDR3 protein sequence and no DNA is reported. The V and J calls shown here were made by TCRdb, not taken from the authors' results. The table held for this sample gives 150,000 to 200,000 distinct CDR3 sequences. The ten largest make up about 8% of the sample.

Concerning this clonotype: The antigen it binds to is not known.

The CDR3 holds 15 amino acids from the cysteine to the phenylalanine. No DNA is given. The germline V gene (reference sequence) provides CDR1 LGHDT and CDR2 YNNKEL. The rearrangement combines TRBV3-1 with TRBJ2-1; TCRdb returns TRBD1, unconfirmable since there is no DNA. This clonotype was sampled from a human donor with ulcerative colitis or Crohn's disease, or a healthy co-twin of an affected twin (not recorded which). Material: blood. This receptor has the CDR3 CASSPPGVGHNEQFF.